The next 9 T cell receptor beta chains were all read from a single sample in a study of human T cells and chemical hapten exposure. The time point is: patch test 2, 6 weeks after DPC sensitization. As to treatment: therapeutic diphenylcyclopropenone sensitization with weekly scalp DPC. TCRdb processed the RACE reads anew with MiXCR; each CDR3 protein has one entry. The repertoire consists of about 84,000 distinct CDR3 sequences, with about 9.4% occurring once and the leading ten covering roughly 5%. Sequencing was performed on whole blood, taken in connection with sensitization to the hapten diphenylcyclopropenone (DPC). These receptors were obtained from a woman aged 50 to 60 with alopecia areata. Some clones in this sample may be carry-over from other donors' samples.

This clonotype was detected many times. This sequence joins TRBV7-2 and TRBJ1-5, with D possibly TRBD1 on 5 matching bases. V was cut by 2 bases and J by 0 bases, with 8 bases left in between. The germline CDR1 and CDR2 sequences are SGHTA and FQGNSA. This CDR3 is built from 15 residues. CDR3 region: CASSLSGNSNQPQHF. The DNA of the CDR3 is TGTGCCAGCAGCTTATCAGGGAATAGCAATCAGCCCCAGCATTTT.

Many counts were recorded for this clonotype. The J gene is TRBJ2-1, the V gene TRBV6-1; D remains unclear. CDR3 length equals 13 residues. V was clipped by 6 bases and J by 5 bases, with 11 bases between them. The germline V gene has CDR1 MNHNS and CDR2 SASEGT. CDR3 amino acids: CASRPDFHNEQFF. CDR3 DNA: TGTGCCAGCAGGCCTGACTTTCACAATGAGCAGTTCTTC.

This clonotype was seen many times. V gene TRBV5-4 combines with J gene TRBJ2-5; 7 bases are shared with TRBD1. The germline V gene encodes CDR1 SGHNT and CDR2 YYREEE (reference sequence). CDR3 size: 14 residues. With V trimmed by 3 bases and J by 5 bases, 7 bases remained unmatched. The CDR3 spells CASSSGQHAETQYF. Written as DNA, the CDR3 is TGTGCCAGCAGCTCGGGACAGCACGCTGAGACCCAGTACTTC. The full variable domain, rest sourced from reference TRBV5-4 and TRBJ2-5, is ETGVTQSPTHLIKTRGQQVTLRCSSQSGHNTVSWYQQALGQGPQFIFQYYREEENGRGNFPPRFSGLQFPNYSSELNVNALELDDSALYLCASSSGQHAETQYFGPGTRLLVL.

This clonotype was seen many times. This chain joins TRBV27 and TRBJ2-2, with D tentatively TRBD2 (6 bases). This CDR3 has 17 amino acids. Germline CDR1 MNHEY, CDR2 SMNVEV (reference sequence). V shed 7 bases and J shed 1 base, with 19 bases lying between them. The CDR3 bases are TGTGCCAGCACGACTAGAGGGACGTCACTGAACACCGGGGAGCTGTTTTTT. Protein product: CASTTRGTSLNTGELFF.

V is TRBV30 and J is TRBJ2-3; TRBD2 matches 7 bases. Per the germline V gene, CDR1 is GTSNPN and CDR2 is SVGIG (reference sequence). V gave up 2 bases and J gave up 1 base; unmatched junction bases: 6. The CDR3 is made up of 15 amino acids. The CDR3 sequence: CAWSKSGKRTDTQYF. The DNA of the CDR3 is TGTGCCTGGAGTAAAAGCGGGAAACGCACAGATACGCAGTATTTT.

This clonotype was found many times. The V gene is TRBV11-2, the J gene TRBJ2-7; 7 bases match TRBD2. The CDR3 totals 17 residues. The germline V gene encodes CDR1 SGHAT and CDR2 FQNNGV. V lost 1 base to trimming and J lost 5 bases; unmatched junction nucleotides: 14. The CDR3 DNA sequence: TGTGCCAGCAGCTTAGGAGGTTGGGAGGGGCGCAGGAACGAGCAGTACTTC. Translated: CASSLGGWEGRRNEQYF.

This clonotype was found many times. The chain employs TRBV29-1 and TRBJ2-1; D gene ambiguous. The CDR3 is made up of 10 amino acids. CDR1 SQVTM and CDR2 ANQGSEA come from the germline V gene. Deletions cut 4 bases from V and 6 bases from J, with 4 bases between. The CDR3 region is CSVATNEQFF. In DNA form, the CDR3 reads TGCAGCGTTGCCACCAATGAGCAGTTCTTC.

This clonotype has a count of ten or more. The chain combines TRBV25-1 with TRBJ2-7; no definite D call. This CDR3 has 14 amino acids. The V gene lost 1 base and the J gene lost 4 bases, with 11 bases spanning the gap. Per germline, CDR1 MGHDK and CDR2 SYGVNS. CDR3 protein: CASSEFGGPYEQYF. CDR3 bases: TGTGCCAGCAGTGAATTTGGCGGTCCTTACGAGCAGTACTTC.

In this sample, this clonotype turned up many times. The rearrangement uses TRBV12-3 or TRBV12-4 and TRBJ1-1; D is undetermined. The CDR3 contains 15 residues. V dropped 5 bases and J dropped 0 bases, with 13 bases sitting between them. CDR3 nucleotide sequence: TGTGCCAGCAGTCCTGATACGGGGTTGAACACTGAAGCTTTCTTT. Protein sequence: CASSPDTGLNTEAFF.